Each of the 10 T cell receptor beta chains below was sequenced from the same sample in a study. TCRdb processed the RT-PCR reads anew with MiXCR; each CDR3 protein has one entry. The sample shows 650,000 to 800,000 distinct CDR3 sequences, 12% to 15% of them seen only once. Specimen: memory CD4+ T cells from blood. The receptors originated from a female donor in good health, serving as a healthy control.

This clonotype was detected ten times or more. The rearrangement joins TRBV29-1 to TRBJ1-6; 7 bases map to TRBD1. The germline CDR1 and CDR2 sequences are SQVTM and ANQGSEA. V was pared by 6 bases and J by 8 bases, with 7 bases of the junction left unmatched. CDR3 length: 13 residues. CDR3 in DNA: TGCAGCGTCAAGTATGACAGGGATTCACCCCTCCACTTT. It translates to CSVKYDRDSPLHF.

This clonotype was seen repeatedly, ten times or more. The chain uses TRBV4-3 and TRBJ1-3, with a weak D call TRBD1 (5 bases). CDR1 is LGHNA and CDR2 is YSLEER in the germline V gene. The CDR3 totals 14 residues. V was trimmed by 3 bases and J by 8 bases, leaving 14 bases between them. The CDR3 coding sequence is TGCGCCAGCAGCCAGGGACTGTTAGAGGACACCATATATTTT. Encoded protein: CASSQGLLEDTIYF.

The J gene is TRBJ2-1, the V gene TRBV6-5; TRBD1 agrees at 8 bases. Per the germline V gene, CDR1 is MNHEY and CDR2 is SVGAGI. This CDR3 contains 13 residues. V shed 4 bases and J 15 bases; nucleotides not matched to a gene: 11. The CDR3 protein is CASSLDTGTGLFF. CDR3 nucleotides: TGTGCCAGCAGTTTAGATACCGGGACAGGACTGTTCTTC.

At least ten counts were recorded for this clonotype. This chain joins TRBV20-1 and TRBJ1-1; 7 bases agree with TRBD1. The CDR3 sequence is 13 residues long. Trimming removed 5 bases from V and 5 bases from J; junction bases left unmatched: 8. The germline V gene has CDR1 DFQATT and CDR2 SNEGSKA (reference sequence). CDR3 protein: CSAVSGGRTEAFF. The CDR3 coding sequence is TGCAGTGCTGTTTCAGGGGGGAGGACTGAAGCTTTCTTT.

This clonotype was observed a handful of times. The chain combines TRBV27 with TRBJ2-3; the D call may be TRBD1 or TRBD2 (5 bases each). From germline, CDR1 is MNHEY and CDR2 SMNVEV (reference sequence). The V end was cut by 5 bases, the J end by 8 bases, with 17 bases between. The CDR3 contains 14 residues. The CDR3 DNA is TGTGCCAGCAGTGCCCGGGGCCCAGACCTTACGCAGTATTTT. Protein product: CASSARGPDLTQYF.

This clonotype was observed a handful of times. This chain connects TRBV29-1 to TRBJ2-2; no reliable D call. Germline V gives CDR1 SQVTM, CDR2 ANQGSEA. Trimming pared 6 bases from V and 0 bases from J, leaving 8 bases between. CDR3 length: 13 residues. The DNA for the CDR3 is TGCAGCGTAGGTCGAACGAACACCGGGGAGCTGTTTTTT. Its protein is CSVGRTNTGELFF.

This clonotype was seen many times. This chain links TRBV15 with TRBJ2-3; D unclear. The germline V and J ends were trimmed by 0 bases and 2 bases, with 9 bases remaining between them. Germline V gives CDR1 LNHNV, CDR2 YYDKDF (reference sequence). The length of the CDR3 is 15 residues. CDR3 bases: TGTGCCACCAGCAGAGATTACCAGGACACAGATACGCAGTATTTT. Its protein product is CATSRDYQDTDTQYF. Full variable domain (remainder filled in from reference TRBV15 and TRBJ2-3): DAMVIQNPRYQVTQFGKPVTLSCSQTLNHNVMYWYQQKSSQAPKLLFHYYDKDFNNEADTPDNFQSRRPNTSFCFLDIRSPGLGDTAMYLCATSRDYQDTDTQYFGPGTRLTVL.

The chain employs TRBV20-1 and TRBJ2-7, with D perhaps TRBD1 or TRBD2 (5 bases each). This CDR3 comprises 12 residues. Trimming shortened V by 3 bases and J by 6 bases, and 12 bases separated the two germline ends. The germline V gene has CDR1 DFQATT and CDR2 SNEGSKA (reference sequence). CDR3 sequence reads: CSARLSGGEQYF. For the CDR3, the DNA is TGCAGTGCTAGGCTCAGTGGGGGCGAGCAGTACTTC.

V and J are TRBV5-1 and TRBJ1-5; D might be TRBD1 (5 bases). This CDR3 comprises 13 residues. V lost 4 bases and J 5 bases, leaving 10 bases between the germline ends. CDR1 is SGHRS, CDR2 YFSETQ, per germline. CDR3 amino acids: CASSEMTDQPQHF. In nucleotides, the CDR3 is TGCGCCAGCAGCGAGATGACAGATCAGCCCCAGCATTTT. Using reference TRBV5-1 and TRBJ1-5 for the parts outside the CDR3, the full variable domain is KAGVTQTPRYLIKTRGQQVTLSCSPISGHRSVSWYQQTPGQGLQFLFEYFSETQRNKGNFPGRFSGRQFSNSRSEMNVSTLELGDSALYLCASSEMTDQPQHFGDGTRLSIL.

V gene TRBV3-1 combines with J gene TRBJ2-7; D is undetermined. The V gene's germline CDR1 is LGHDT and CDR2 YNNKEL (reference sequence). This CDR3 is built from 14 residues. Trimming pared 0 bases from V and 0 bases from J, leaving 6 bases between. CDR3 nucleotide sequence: TGTGCCAGCAGCCAAGAACCGCTCTCCTACGAGCAGTACTTC. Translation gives CASSQEPLSYEQYF.